Below, one TCR beta chain is given with its context. There is no known antigen for this receptor. No base quality information exists; no much larger clone differs at one position. The immunoSEQ hsTCRB v3.0 assay was used at survey level resolution to sequence the TRB variable region. The target sequencing depth for TRB was about 40,000-50,000 T-cell genomes per sample. An Illumina MiSeq with a v3 150-cycle kit was used to sequence the pooled TRB libraries. The paper's processing steps were these. Analysis of repertoires was carried out in R inside a reproducible Nextflow workflow spanning QC, data transformation and analysis. Custom analyses were implemented in LymphoSeq2, an R package for AIRR-Seq data exploration. A few samples that yielded fewer than 5000 total TRB sequences were excluded, so that 188 HIV repertoires were analyzed. Among the roughly 180 retained HIV repertoires, some 60 were collected before ART initiation and 129 after ART initiation. Repertoires were downsampled to 5000 TRB nucleotide sequences, with summary statistics averaged over 100 downsampling iterations. Only TRB sequences with CDR3 regions of at least seven amino acids were retained for analysis. Two measures captured diversity: a Shannon entropy-derived clonality score and the Gini coefficient. In repertoire networks, the top 5000 CDR3 amino acid sequences were linked whenever an edit distance of one separated two sequences. GLIPH2 predicted antigen specificity groups and MHC restriction for TRB CDR3 amino acid sequences. CDR3 amino acid sequences were matched against VDJdb and McPAS-TCR to flag known CMV, EBV, HIV or tissue antigen associations. Pre-ART, post-ART and control groups were compared with Wilcoxon signed-rank tests and Holm-Bonferroni correction. The source is immuneACCESS, and TCRdb retained only in-frame sequences with V and J called. Part of the clones is not carried over; for the studies checked, unresolved V genes explain less than half of this, and the remainder is unexplained. Clone size and the V and J calls come from that table; the DNA yielded D and trimming. The sample table contains 34,000 or so clones; only one count was recorded for over 70% of them. 6% to 7% of the sample goes to the ten largest clones.

The record originates from a study of long-term antiretroviral therapy in people with HIV (dated by TCRdb to 2022 to 2024). In the study overall: Collection of the earliest samples took place about a decade ahead of the 2015 WHO recommendation for immediate ART, at a time when ART was typically delayed until CD4 counts fell. A retrospective serial study tested whether changes in peripheral blood TRB repertoire composition and diversity were associated with ART initiation and durable HIV suppression. A total of 192 cryopreserved PBMC samples came from approximately 30 adults with confirmed HIV infection and were collected serially over a mean of roughly 6 years (range 1-12). Of the roughly 30 participants with HIV, approximately ten were female. No cross-contamination during QIAcube processing was shown when test extractions of a monoclonal T-cell line were performed alongside 25 to 35 polyclonal samples.

Participants were included only if at least one PBMC sample before ART initiation and at least two post-ART samples were available. All participants with HIV were treated in the United States of America. Before DNA extraction, cryopreserved samples containing roughly 0.9-10 million PBMC were thawed and washed. At the time of the earliest PBMC sample, participants with HIV were aged between roughly 20 and 55 years. Per participant, PBMC samples came from 1-4 timepoints prior to ART initiation and 2-8 timepoints following ART initiation, for a median of 7 samples. Serial HIV viral load, CD4+ T-cell count, ART history and demographic data were obtained for every participant. A Qiagen kit on a QIAcube was used to extract genomic DNA from unsorted PBMC, with samples processed in batches of 12. Overall study results and their limits: ART initiation was associated with a significant increase in TRB diversity, but diversity stayed significantly below transplant donor controls even after long-term ART. At every time point, the repertoire was dominated by expanded TRB clones first identified before ART initiation, although this dominance fluctuated and, in many PLHIV, declined after ART. The samples span the years 2004 to 2017, and the ART regimens used may be less effective than current regimens. No data were available on ART adherence, viral resistance or therapy changes, limiting inferences about post-ART repertoire changes. Because cell numbers in pre-ART samples were limited, unsorted PBMC were profiled instead of sorted CD4+ and CD8+ T cells. Narrower CDR3 length ranges were observed in HIV repertoires than in controls, and an antigen-experienced repertoire with only a slight naive shift after ART was suggested by the network structure. Because PBMC availability was limited, only the TCR beta chain was sequenced, with no alpha chain pairing.

The germline V gene encodes CDR1 MNHNS and CDR2 SASEGT. Counted from cysteine to phenylalanine, this CDR3 has 15 amino acids. Only the CDR3 DNA is retained, 45 bases long and in frame from the first base. The germline ends are 12 bases apart after V is trimmed by 4 bases and J by 3 bases. The receptor was isolated from a man younger than 35 with HIV. Here the sequenced sample was unsorted PBMCs, taken 0.6 years after starting antiretroviral therapy. The chain is made from TRBV6-1 and TRBJ1-4, with TRBD1 perhaps the D gene, on 5 matching bases. The DNA sequence is given as TGTGCCAGCAGTGCCAAGGGGAGGGCTAATGAAAAACTGTTTTTT. This encodes CASSAKGRANEKLFF.